This T cell receptor (beta chain) emerged from a study of T cells in tumors after PD-1 blockade. Study summary: Either cemiplimab 350 mg every 2 weeks or pembrolizumab 200 mg every 3 weeks was given. Daily vismodegib 150 mg continued in a subset of anti-PD-1-treated patients. On average, peripheral blood gave about 100,000 TCR templates and some 37,000 unique clonotypes. Findings of the study overall: Blood contained about two fifths of the tumor's TCR clonotypes.

For this clone: The antigen is undetermined.

The V segment lost 5 bases and the J segment 4 bases; nucleotides outside the gene matches: 6. Germline V CDR1 and CDR2: SGHRS, YFSETQ. This CDR3 comprises 14 residues. The repertoire was sequenced with immunoSEQ multiplex PCR; TCRdb's copy has only in-frame clones and lacks some. The repertoire includes 61,000 or so clones, around three quarters of them detected once, and 10% to 15% sits in the top ten. The V gene is TRBV5-1, the J gene TRBJ2-3; 8 nucleotides line up with TRBD2. The TCR originated in a human donor with basal cell carcinoma. This specimen consisted of PBMCs, obtained before anti-PD-1 treatment. The CDR3 DNA reads as TGCGCCAGCAGACTCGGGGGGGCCGCAGATACGCAGTATTTT. Translation: CASRLGGAADTQYF.